This is a list of T cell receptor beta chains from one sample in a study of blood T cells in healthy people across ages. TCRdb called the 5' RACE reads again in MiXCR, with one record for every CDR3 protein. The sample has 650,000 to 800,000 distinct CDR3 sequences; under 45% are singletons. Sequenced: blood. The receptors stem from a man aged 55 to 70 in good health. The CDR3 runs from the conserved cysteine through the conserved F or W. The order of the fields is V gene, clone size, D gene, J gene, CDR3 DNA, CDR3 protein. The D gene is left open where the match is weak. Clone size appears in some rows only: once, few, many, or a class for an expanded clone.

>TRBV4-1|.|.|TRBJ2-3
TGCGCCAGCAGCCAAGCGGAAAGTACGCAGTATTTT
CASSQAESTQYF
>TRBV28|.|.|TRBJ2-1
TGTGCCAGCAGTTTTGGTTTTGAGACCCAGTTCTTC
CASSFGFETQFF
>TRBV6-5|.|.|TRBJ1-6
TGTGCCAGCAGTTACTCGGTCCAGGGGAGGTCACCCCTCCACTTT
CASSYSVQGRSPLHF
>TRBV5-6|.|TRBD2|TRBJ2-1
TGTGCCAGCAGCGAAACTAGCGGGGGGAGCTCCTACAATGAGCAGTTCTTC
CASSETSGGSSYNEQFF
>TRBV20-1|many|.|TRBJ2-7
TGCAGTGCTCCCGGGACCGACGACTACTACGAGCAGTACTTC
CSAPGTDDYYEQYF
>TRBV6-6|.|.|TRBJ2-2
TGTGCCAGCACTACGACATCGGTGGGCACCGGGGAGCTGTTTTTT
CASTTTSVGTGELFF
>TRBV20-1|few|.|TRBJ1-1
TGCAGTGCGGCCGGGAAGACTGAAGCTTTCTTT
CSAAGKTEAFF
>TRBV5-1|.|.|TRBJ2-5
TGCGCCAGCAACTTACTTACGCAGCGGGAGACCCAGTACTTC
CASNLLTQRETQYF
>TRBV6-5|once|.|TRBJ2-7
TGTGCCGCTGAGCACGGCAGAGGAGGCGAGCAGTACTTC
CAAEHGRGGEQYF
>TRBV10-2|.|.|TRBJ1-2
TGCGCCAGCAGTGACCCCAGTGTTTATGGCTACACCTTC
CASSDPSVYGYTF
>TRBV5-4|.|TRBD1|TRBJ2-1
TGTGCCAGCAGCCGACCGGGACAGGGGACTCACAATGAGCAGTTCTTC
CASSRPGQGTHNEQFF
>TRBV7-2|.|TRBD2|TRBJ2-2
TGTGCCAGCAGCTTAGCACCTCTAGCGGGGGGGATCGGGGAGCTGTTTTTT
CASSLAPLAGGIGELFF
>TRBV29-1|.|.|TRBJ2-6
TGCAGCGTTGTCACCAGCAGCTCTGGGGCCAACGTCCTGACTTTC
CSVVTSSSGANVLTF
>TRBV7-2|many|TRBD1|TRBJ1-1
TGTGCCAGCAGCTACCGACAGGGGGGAACTGAAGCTTTCTTT
CASSYRQGGTEAFF
>TRBV2|.|TRBD1|TRBJ2-7
TGTGCCAGCAGTCCCCAAGGGACAGGGTCCTTTAACCCCTACGAGCAGTACTTC
CASSPQGTGSFNPYEQYF
>TRBV28|.|TRBD1|TRBJ1-5
TGTGCCAGCAGTGCACCGGGACAGACGAATCAGCCCCAGCATTTT
CASSAPGQTNQPQHF
>TRBV4-3|.|.|TRBJ2-2
TGCGCCAGCAGCCAAGTAGGTTCCACCGGGGAGCTGTTTTTT
CASSQVGSTGELFF